Following are 29 T cell receptor beta chains from one sample sequenced in a study of blood T cell repertoires in COVID-19 (dated by TCRdb to between 2020 and 2021). The library relied on the immunoSEQ multiplex PCR assay. The table was pulled from immuneACCESS by TCRdb, which kept in-frame rearrangements only. Such tables lose some clones; where checked, under half of the loss comes from unresolved V genes, and the rest has no known cause. The sample profile shows around 270,000 clones; approximately 85% of them were found once. 0.87% of the sample comes from the top ten. Specimen: peripheral blood. The source of these receptors is a human donor with COVID-19, enrolled during active disease. The donor label of this sample is uncertain.

CDR3 sequence: CASSLAHGLQGEAFF. CDR3 bases: TGTGCCAGCAGCTTGGCTCATGGGCTCCAGGGTGAAGCTTTCTTT. The gene calls are TRBV7-8 and TRBJ1-1, with a weak D call TRBD1 (5 bases). This CDR3 has 15 amino acids. Germline V lookup: CDR1 SGHVS, CDR2 FQNEAQ. The ends were cut back, 3 bases at V and 7 bases at J, with 18 bases in the middle.

The rearrangement links TRBV6-2 or TRBV6-3 to TRBJ2-1; a possible D gene is TRBD2 (5 bases). Germline CDR1 is MNHEY and CDR2 is SVGEGT. The CDR3 spans 12 residues. The germline V and J ends were trimmed by 5 bases and 7 bases, with 9 bases remaining between them. DNA for the CDR3: TGTGCCAGCAGTAGGAGGTGGAATGAGCAGTTCTTC. As protein: CASSRRWNEQFF.

The chain carries TRBV4-3 and TRBJ1-2, with D hard to call. Germline V gene lookup returns CDR1 LGHNA and CDR2 YSLEER. Trimming stripped 0 bases from V and 3 bases from J, with 8 bases between. The CDR3 consists of 14 residues. CDR3 nucleotides: TGCGCCAGCAGCCAAGATGAGCAGGACTATGGCTACACCTTC. Amino acids: CASSQDEQDYGYTF.

The chain links TRBV3-1 (or the pseudogene TRBV3-2) to TRBJ1-5; D is ambiguous. The CDR3 loop spans 15 amino acids. Germline CDR1 is LGHDT and CDR2 is YNNKEL (reference sequence). The V and J ends lost 0 bases and 6 bases respectively, with 12 bases between them. DNA for the CDR3: TGTGCCAGCAGCCAAGATAGCTCAATAAGTCAGCCCCAGCATTTT. Translated: CASSQDSSISQPQHF.

The chain employs TRBV19 and TRBJ1-2; the D gene is possibly TRBD1 (6 bases). Looked up from germline, CDR1 is LNHDA and CDR2 is SQIVND (reference sequence). V lost 4 bases and J 8 bases, leaving 17 bases between the germline ends. This CDR3 is 14 amino acids long. CDR3: CASSKQGMQHGYTF. For the CDR3, the DNA is TGTGCCAGTAGTAAACAGGGAATGCAACACGGCTACACCTTC.

CDR3: CASSWGQSQETQYF. In nucleotides, the CDR3 is TGTGCCAGCAGCTGGGGACAGTCCCAAGAGACCCAGTACTTC. The gene calls are TRBV5-4 and TRBJ2-5, with TRBD1 matching 7 bases. Germline assignment: CDR1 SGHNT and CDR2 YYREEE (reference sequence). The ends lost 3 bases at V and 1 base at J; junction bases unmatched: 3. There are 14 residues in the CDR3.

This clone was detected only a few times. V is TRBV28 and J is TRBJ1-2; the D gene is possibly TRBD1 (6 bases). This CDR3 has 11 amino acids. V was trimmed by 3 bases and J by 8 bases, leaving 7 bases between them. Looked up from germline, CDR1 is MDHEN and CDR2 is SYDVKM. The CDR3 reads CASSLQGGYTF. The CDR3 nucleotides are TGTGCCAGCAGTTTGCAGGGGGGCTACACCTTC.

The chain joins TRBV9 to TRBJ2-2; a weak D match, TRBD2 (8 bases). Deletions cut 2 bases from V and 4 bases from J, with 21 bases between. This CDR3 has 18 amino acids. CDR1 and CDR2 (germline): SGDLS, YYNGEE. The CDR3 DNA is TGTGCCAGCAGCGTCTCCACGGGGACTAGGGACAGCACCGGGGAGCTGTTTTTT. It is translated as CASSVSTGTRDSTGELFF.

The CDR3 region has the DNA TGTGCCAGCAGGACGCCCCCGGGACAGGGAGGGCCTGGCTACACCTTC. Its protein product is CASRTPPGQGGPGYTF. This chain connects TRBV28 to TRBJ1-2; TRBD1 matches at 9 bases. Germline V gene lookup returns CDR1 MDHEN and CDR2 SYDVKM. This CDR3 has 16 amino acids. J was trimmed by 7 bases and V by 6 bases; bases with no gene match: 15.

V and J are TRBV2 and TRBJ2-7; weak D call: TRBD1 (6 bases). Germline V CDR1 and CDR2: SNHLY, FYNNEI. The CDR3 consists of 11 residues. V lost 4 bases, J lost 6 bases, and 7 bases lay in between. CDR3 protein: CASSVRGEQYF. In DNA, the CDR3 is TGTGCCAGCAGTGTCAGGGGCGAGCAGTACTTC. Full variable domain (rest looked up from reference TRBV2 and TRBJ2-7): EPEVTQTPSHQVTQMGQEVILRCVPISNHLYFYWYRQILGQKVEFLVSFYNNEISEKSEIFDDQFSVERPDGSNFTLKIRSTKLEDSAMYFCASSVRGEQYFGPGTRLTVT.

This clone was observed a handful of times. This rearrangement joins TRBV5-1 to TRBJ2-1; D is unresolved. Germline lookup yields CDR1 SGHRS and CDR2 YFSETQ. The CDR3 contains 14 residues. V gave up 1 base and J gave up 1 base, with 6 bases separating them. The CDR3: CASSLYRSYNEQFF. The CDR3 bases are TGCGCCAGCAGCTTGTACAGATCCTACAATGAGCAGTTCTTC.

The genes are TRBV5-6 and TRBJ1-3, with TRBD1 matching over 8 bases. J was trimmed by 1 base and V by 0 bases; bases with no gene match: 6. This CDR3 comprises 17 residues. Germline V gene lookup returns CDR1 SGHDT and CDR2 YYEEEE. The CDR3 DNA reads TGTGCCAGCAGCTTGGGGTCAGGGGGCAGATCTGGAAACACCATATATTTT. Protein product: CASSLGSGGRSGNTIYF.

This sequence joins TRBV6-5 and TRBJ1-1; 8 bases agree with TRBD1. The CDR3 totals 14 residues. The J segment lost 0 bases and the V segment lost 6 bases, leaving 3 bases of the junction unmatched. CDR1 and CDR2 (germline): MNHEY, SVGAGI. CDR3 nucleotides: TGTGCCAGCAGCAGGGGGCTGATGAACACTGAAGCTTTCTTT. Residues: CASSRGLMNTEAFF.

The gene calls are TRBV2 and TRBJ2-7; TRBD1 matches at 7 bases. After removal of 7 bases from V and 5 bases from J, the junction contained 11 bases not matched to a gene. The V gene's germline CDR1 is SNHLY and CDR2 FYNNEI. The CDR3 length is 14 residues. CDR3 loop: CASTEGGAFHEQYF. The CDR3 coding sequence is TGTGCCAGCACGGAAGGGGGCGCCTTCCACGAGCAGTACTTC. The complete variable domain, with remaining parts taken from reference TRBV2 and TRBJ2-7, reads EPEVTQTPSHQVTQMGQEVILRCVPISNHLYFYWYRQILGQKVEFLVSFYNNEISEKSEIFDDQFSVERPDGSNFTLKIRSTKLEDSAMYFCASTEGGAFHEQYFGPGTRLTVT.

This rearrangement joins TRBV2 to TRBJ1-2, with 7 bases identical to TRBD1. Germline V lookup: CDR1 SNHLY, CDR2 FYNNEI. With 6 bases clipped from V and 2 bases from J, the junction kept 3 bases outside the gene matches. The CDR3 extends over 13 amino acids. The CDR3: CASRAQGNYGYTF. CDR3 nucleotide sequence: TGTGCCAGCAGGGCACAGGGGAACTATGGCTACACCTTC.

The count of this clone is one. The chain couples TRBV19 to TRBJ1-2; no definite D call. The CDR3 has 13 residues. Germline-derived CDR1 and CDR2 are LNHDA and SQIVND (reference sequence). V was cut by 5 bases and J by 6 bases, with 13 bases left in between. CDR3 coding DNA: TGTGCCAGTAGTCCCTCCGAATTAGATGGCTACACCTTC. It is translated as CASSPSELDGYTF. The full variable domain, rest sourced from reference TRBV19 and TRBJ1-2, is DGGITQSPKYLFRKEGQNVTLSCEQNLNHDAMYWYRQDPGQGLRLIYYSQIVNDFQKGDIAEGYSVSREKKESFPLTVTSAQKNPTAFYLCASSPSELDGYTFGSGTRLTVV.

The chain couples TRBV7-2 to TRBJ2-3, with D possibly TRBD1 on 5 matching bases. V lost 3 bases and J 2 bases, leaving 9 bases between the germline ends. The CDR3 length is 14 residues. The germline V gene has CDR1 SGHTA and CDR2 FQGNSA. CDR3 bases: TGTGCCAGCAGCTTGGGGCGGACCACAGATACGCAGTATTTT. Translated, it gives CASSLGRTTDTQYF.

V is TRBV7-3 and J is TRBJ2-1; 10 bases are a match to TRBD2. Germline-derived CDR1 and CDR2 are SGHTA and FQGTGA. There are 15 residues in the CDR3. The J segment lost 2 bases and the V segment lost 6 bases, leaving 4 bases of the junction unmatched. The DNA of the CDR3 is TGTGCCAGCAGGTCAGCGGGGGGGACCTACAATGAGCAGTTCTTC. Amino acid sequence: CASRSAGGTYNEQFF. Supplemented by reference TRBV7-3 and TRBJ2-1, the full variable domain reads GAGVSQTPSNKVTEKGKYVELRCDPISGHTALYWYRQSLGQGPEFLIYFQGTGAADDSGLPNDRFFAVRPEGSVSTLKIQRTERGDSAVYLCASRSAGGTYNEQFFGPGTRLTVL.

Details on this clone: The same CDR3 arises from other DNA sequences in this sample as well. This chain connects TRBV18 to TRBJ2-7, with 7 bases that match TRBD1. Losses at the gene ends were 0 bases for V and 2 bases for J; bases not matched to a gene: 1. Germline V gene lookup returns CDR1 KGHSH and CDR2 LQKENI. This CDR3 is built from 14 residues. In DNA, the CDR3 is TGTGCCAGCTCACCACCAACAGGGGCCTACGAGCAGTACTTC. Translating gives CASSPPTGAYEQYF.

V is TRBV19 and J is TRBJ2-5; possibly TRBD1 for D (6 bases). Trimming left V 4 bases short and J 5 bases short, with 14 bases between. The length of the CDR3 is 14 residues. Germline V lookup: CDR1 LNHDA, CDR2 SQIVND (reference sequence). The CDR3 bases are TGTGCCAGTAGTACCTACGGACAGAAGGAGACCCAGTACTTC. Translation gives CASSTYGQKETQYF.

The chain carries TRBV24-1 and TRBJ2-1, with TRBD2 identical over 9 bases. The CDR3 spans 17 residues. V lost 4 bases to trimming and J lost 5 bases; unmatched junction nucleotides: 11. The V gene's germline CDR1 is KGHDR and CDR2 SFDVKD. The CDR3 is CATSEPTFSGSNNEQFF. The CDR3 DNA sequence: TGTGCCACCAGTGAGCCGACCTTTAGCGGGAGTAACAATGAGCAGTTCTTC.

This chain joins TRBV5-1 and TRBJ2-7, with 7 bases that match TRBD2. The CDR3 runs 15 residues. Germline V CDR1 and CDR2: SGHRS, YFSETQ. The J segment lost 0 bases and the V segment lost 4 bases, leaving 7 bases of the junction unmatched. The CDR3 region has the DNA TGCGCCAGCAGCCCCAGCGGGATTGGCTCCTACGAGCAGTACTTC. Protein: CASSPSGIGSYEQYF.

The chain joins TRBV25-1 to TRBJ1-1, with 11 bases lining up with TRBD1. Germline lookup yields CDR1 MGHDK and CDR2 SYGVNS. The CDR3 runs to 13 residues. V shed 6 bases and J 5 bases; nucleotides not matched to a gene: 2. The CDR3 DNA follows: TGTGCCAGCAGAGGGACAGGGGGAACTGAAGCTTTCTTT. Protein product: CASRGTGGTEAFF.

Details on this clone: Different DNA sequences within this sample yield the same CDR3. The chain uses TRBV3-1 (or the pseudogene TRBV3-2) and TRBJ1-3, with 7 positions matching TRBD1. CDR1 is LGHDT and CDR2 is YNNKEL in the germline V gene (reference sequence). V dropped 1 base and J dropped 0; count of bases not matched to a gene: 0. The CDR3 length is 15 residues. CDR3 nucleotides: TGTGCCAGCAGCCAAGGACAGGGCTCTGGAAACACCATATATTTT. This sequence encodes CASSQGQGSGNTIYF.

In DNA form, the CDR3 reads TGTGCCAGCAGAGGGGAGGGTGAAGCTTTCTTT. The encoded protein is CASRGEGEAFF. The gene calls are TRBV25-1 and TRBJ1-1; D is perhaps TRBD1 (5 bases). The CDR3 sequence is 11 residues long. Germline CDR1 and CDR2: MGHDK and SYGVNS. The germline V and J ends were trimmed by 6 bases and 7 bases, with 9 bases remaining between them.

This clone occurred a few times. The chain recombines TRBV7-2 with TRBJ1-2, with a possible D match to TRBD1 (5 bases). The germline CDR1 and CDR2 sequences are SGHTA and FQGNSA. Deletions cut 1 base from V and 7 bases from J, with 10 bases between. The CDR3 extends over 13 amino acids. CDR3 region: CASSLEQGRGYTF. The CDR3 coding sequence is TGTGCCAGCAGCTTAGAGCAGGGCCGTGGCTACACCTTC.

This chain joins TRBV27 and TRBJ2-3; 8 bases fit TRBD1. V was pared by 3 bases and J by 0 bases, with 2 bases of the junction left unmatched. CDR3 length: 15 amino acids. Germline CDR1 MNHEY, CDR2 SMNVEV (reference sequence). In DNA form, the CDR3 reads TGTGCCAGCAGTTTGGACAGGGTTAGCACAGATACGCAGTATTTT. This translates into CASSLDRVSTDTQYF.

The chain links TRBV6-5 to TRBJ1-5; no reliable D call. Trimming removed 2 bases at V and 3 bases at J, with 8 bases between. This CDR3 is 14 amino acids long. Germline values: CDR1 MNHEY, CDR2 SVGAGI. CDR3 coding DNA: TGTGCCAGCAGTTACAGGAGAACCAATCAGCCCCAGCATTTT. Residues: CASSYRRTNQPQHF.

The chain uses TRBV12-3 or TRBV12-4 and TRBJ2-3; D gene unclear. V shed 6 bases and J shed 6 bases, with 13 bases lying between them. The CDR3 extends over 13 amino acids. The DNA of the CDR3 is TGTGCCAGCAGCCCCCAAGCAGGTGATACGCAGTATTTT. Protein product: CASSPQAGDTQYF.